This is a list of T cell receptor beta chains from one sample in a study of neurological immune-mediated disorders. TCRdb re-called the 5' RACE reads through MiXCR, storing one row per CDR3 protein. The sample lists about 50,000 distinct CDR3 sequences; about a tenth were seen once. What was sequenced was PBMCs. The receptors were gathered from a man between 65 and 85 years old with HTLV-1-associated myelopathy (HAM/TSP). The CDR3 runs from the conserved cysteine through the conserved F or W. The order of the fields is J gene, V gene, D gene, clone size, CDR3 protein, CDR3 DNA. D genes are given only for firm matches. Part of the rows lack a size; the others show once, few, many or a class for expanded clones.

>TRBJ2-2|TRBV12-3/TRBV12-4|-|many
CASSSEAGSNTGELFF
TGTGCCAGCAGTTCGGAAGCGGGTTCGAACACCGGGGAGCTGTTTTTT
>TRBJ2-4|TRBV9|TRBD2|many
CASSASGTSRNIQYF
TGTGCCAGCAGCGCGTCCGGGACTAGCAGAAACATTCAGTACTTC
>TRBJ2-3|TRBV6-2/TRBV6-3|-|many
CASRRAGPMDTQYF
TGTGCCAGCAGGAGAGCGGGTCCTATGGATACGCAGTATTTT
>TRBJ2-7|TRBV5-1|TRBD2|many
CASSFGQGAGEREQYF
TGCGCCAGCAGCTTTGGGCAAGGAGCGGGAGAAAGGGAGCAGTACTTC
>TRBJ2-7|TRBV5-1|-|many
CASSPRGTGGGSYEQYF
TGCGCCAGCAGCCCCAGAGGGACAGGCGGGGGATCCTACGAGCAGTACTTC
>TRBJ2-7|TRBV28|-|many
CASSFSGDYDEQYF
TGTGCCAGCAGTTTTTCAGGGGATTACGACGAGCAGTACTTC
>TRBJ2-2|TRBV14|TRBD1|many
CASSRQGPRNTGELFF
TGTGCCAGCAGCCGACAGGGTCCGAGGAACACCGGGGAGCTGTTTTTT
>TRBJ2-7|TRBV28|-|many
CASSLGGGTETYEQYF
TGTGCCAGCAGTTTAGGGGGCGGGACCGAAACCTACGAGCAGTACTTC
>TRBJ2-1|TRBV11-2|-|many
CASSLDLTNEQFF
TGTGCCAGCAGCTTAGACCTCACGAATGAGCAGTTCTTC
>TRBJ2-5|TRBV20-1|-|-
CSARVGTPQETQYF
TGCAGTGCTAGAGTCGGGACCCCACAAGAGACCCAGTACTTC
>TRBJ2-3|TRBV2|-|many
CASSPATDTQYF
TGTGCCAGCAGTCCCGCCACAGATACGCAGTATTTT
>TRBJ1-5|TRBV20-1|-|many
CSASRQPSQPQHF
TGCAGTGCTAGTCGGCAGCCATCTCAGCCCCAGCATTTT
>TRBJ2-2|TRBV5-1|-|-
CASRGGAANTGELFF
TGCGCCAGCAGAGGAGGGGCAGCGAACACCGGGGAGCTGTTTTTT
>TRBJ2-3|TRBV18|-|many
CASSPKRDTQYF
TGTGCCAGCTCACCCAAGAGAGATACGCAGTATTTT
>TRBJ2-1|TRBV6-2/TRBV6-3|-|-
CASTGPNDEQFF
TGTGCCAGCACAGGGCCAAACGATGAGCAGTTCTTC
>TRBJ2-7|TRBV28|TRBD1|-
CASSIPGGSYEQYF
TGTGCCAGCAGCATCCCAGGGGGTTCCTACGAGCAGTACTTC
>TRBJ2-4|TRBV5-5|-|many
CASSPIFSGDGGGIQYF
TGTGCCAGCAGCCCGATCTTCAGCGGGGATGGGGGCGGCATTCAGTACTTC
>TRBJ1-2|TRBV20-1|-|many
CSAAKQGSTNYGYTF
TGCAGTGCGGCCAAGCAGGGGTCCACTAACTATGGCTACACCTTC
>TRBJ2-1|TRBV7-2|-|many
CASSSLGAMGNEQFF
TGTGCCAGCAGCTCCCTTGGGGCCATGGGGAATGAGCAGTTCTTC
>TRBJ2-5|TRBV6-2/TRBV6-3|TRBD2|many
CASRDTSGQQTQYF
TGTGCCAGCAGGGACACTAGCGGGCAACAGACCCAGTACTTC
>TRBJ2-2|TRBV9|-|many
CASSVAGRATGELFF
TGTGCCAGCAGCGTAGCCGGGCGGGCCACCGGGGAGCTGTTTTTT
>TRBJ2-7|TRBV5-1|-|many
CASSLVSSDSYEQYF
TGCGCCAGCAGCTTGGTGTCTAGCGACTCCTACGAGCAGTACTTC
>TRBJ1-3|TRBV6-5|-|many
CASSYKRDRGNTIYF
TGTGCCAGCAGTTACAAGCGAGACAGGGGAAACACCATATATTTT
>TRBJ1-5|TRBV9|TRBD1|medium-sized
CASSAGQAAAPQHF
TGTGCCAGCAGCGCGGGACAGGCCGCTGCGCCCCAGCATTTT
>TRBJ2-6|TRBV7-2|-|many
CASSPPGTSPANVLTF
TGTGCCAGCAGCCCCCCAGGTACCAGTCCGGCCAACGTCCTGACTTTC
>TRBJ2-1|TRBV24-1|-|many
CATSDWYNEQFF
TGTGCCACCAGTGATTGGTACAATGAGCAGTTCTTC
>TRBJ2-3|TRBV18|-|many
CASSPGLNTQYF
TGTGCCAGCTCACCGGGATTAAATACGCAGTATTTT
>TRBJ2-5|TRBV5-1|-|many
CASSRTGETQYF
TGCGCCAGCAGCAGAACAGGGGAGACCCAGTACTTC
>TRBJ2-3|TRBV11-2|-|many
CASSLTPDTQYF
TGTGCCAGCAGCTTAACCCCAGATACGCAGTATTTT
>TRBJ2-1|TRBV20-1|TRBD2|many
CSAQTSGSPNEQFF
TGCAGTGCCCAGACTAGCGGGAGCCCTAATGAGCAGTTCTTC
>TRBJ2-7|TRBV12-3/TRBV12-4|-|many
CASSPPRAYEQYF
TGTGCCAGCAGTCCCCCGAGGGCCTACGAGCAGTACTTC
>TRBJ1-2|TRBV5-1|-|many
CASSFYGAGDGYTF
TGCGCCAGCAGCTTTTATGGGGCAGGGGATGGCTACACCTTC
>TRBJ2-2|TRBV12-3/TRBV12-4|TRBD2|many
CASTGLAGHTGELFF
TGTGCCAGCACAGGACTAGCGGGACACACCGGGGAGCTGTTTTTT
>TRBJ2-2|TRBV6-5|-|many
CASSRDQNTGELFF
TGTGCCAGCAGTCGGGACCAGAACACCGGGGAGCTGTTTTTT
>TRBJ1-1|TRBV6-1|-|many
CASSEFGAITEAFF
TGTGCCAGCAGTGAATTCGGTGCAATCACTGAAGCTTTCTTT
>TRBJ1-5|TRBV7-9|TRBD1|medium-sized
CASSPGTAQNQPQHF
TGTGCCAGCAGCCCAGGGACAGCCCAGAATCAGCCCCAGCATTTT
>TRBJ2-1|TRBV19|TRBD2|many
CASSPRAGGHDEQFF
TGTGCCAGTAGCCCCCGAGCGGGGGGGCACGATGAGCAGTTCTTC
>TRBJ1-1|TRBV5-1|-|many
CASSSGVGDGTEAFF
TGCGCCAGCAGCTCCGGGGTGGGGGATGGGACTGAAGCTTTCTTT
>TRBJ2-7|TRBV15|TRBD1|many
CATRRTGERGEQYF
TGTGCCACCAGGAGGACAGGGGAACGCGGCGAGCAGTACTTC
>TRBJ2-1|TRBV5-1|-|many
CASSLGTGVGNEQFF
TGCGCCAGCAGCTTGGGCACCGGGGTGGGGAATGAGCAGTTCTTC
>TRBJ2-5|TRBV7-2|-|many
CASSFKTAPQETQYF
TGTGCCAGCAGCTTTAAGACAGCCCCGCAAGAGACCCAGTACTTC
>TRBJ2-7|TRBV5-1|TRBD1|many
CASSSGQGYSYEQYF
TGCGCCAGCAGCTCCGGACAGGGCTACTCCTACGAGCAGTACTTC
>TRBJ2-7|TRBV14|TRBD2|many
CASSQDALAGGGDF
TGTGCCAGCAGCCAAGATGCACTAGCGGGAGGAGGGGACTTC
>TRBJ1-2|TRBV12-3/TRBV12-4|-|many
CASEPRGAFTF
TGTGCCAGCGAACCCCGCGGGGCTTTCACCTTC
>TRBJ2-3|TRBV7-9|TRBD2|many
CASSLGGRMRDTQYF
TGTGCCAGCAGCTTAGGCGGGAGGATGAGGGATACGCAGTATTTT
>TRBJ2-7|TRBV28|-|many
CASSSVNRAYEQYF
TGTGCCAGCAGTTCCGTTAATCGAGCCTACGAGCAGTACTTC
>TRBJ1-5|TRBV19|-|few
CASSIEGRNPQHF
TGTGCCAGTAGTATAGAGGGTCGAAACCCCCAGCATTTT
>TRBJ2-1|TRBV11-2|TRBD1|few
CASSDDGQGFSYNEQFF
TGTGCCAGCAGCGATGATGGACAGGGCTTTTCCTACAATGAGCAGTTCTTC
>TRBJ2-7|TRBV5-6|-|many
CASSLAFSRAKGTYEQYF
TGTGCCAGCAGCTTGGCGTTTTCCCGGGCCAAGGGGACATACGAGCAGTACTTC
>TRBJ1-1|TRBV27|-|many
CASSWTALNTEAFF
TGTGCCAGCAGTTGGACAGCACTTAACACTGAAGCTTTCTTT
>TRBJ1-2|TRBV19|-|-
CASSIEGTRGYTF
TGTGCCAGTAGTATCGAGGGGACTCGCGGCTACACCTTC
>TRBJ2-1|TRBV20-1|-|many
CSARRDEQFF
TGCAGTGCTAGACGGGATGAGCAGTTCTTC
>TRBJ1-5|TRBV20-1|-|many
CSARDQGTLSNQPQHF
TGCAGTGCTAGAGATCAGGGGACCCTTAGCAATCAGCCCCAGCATTTT
>TRBJ2-1|TRBV20-1|-|many
CSAVGGALSYNEQFF
TGCAGTGCGGTAGGGGGGGCCCTCTCCTACAATGAGCAGTTCTTC
>TRBJ2-5|TRBV20-1|TRBD2|medium-sized
CSARDEAGGHQETQYF
TGCAGTGCTAGAGATGAGGCGGGAGGGCACCAAGAGACCCAGTACTTC